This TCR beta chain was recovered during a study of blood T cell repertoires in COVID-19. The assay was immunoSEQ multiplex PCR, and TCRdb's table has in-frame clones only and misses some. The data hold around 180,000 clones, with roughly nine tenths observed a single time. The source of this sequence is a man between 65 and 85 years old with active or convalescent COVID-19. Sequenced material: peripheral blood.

In DNA, the CDR3 is TGCGCCAGCAGCTTGGGAGCGGGGGCCTCCTACAATGAGCAGTTCTTC. It specifies CASSLGAGASYNEQFF. The chain links TRBV5-1 to TRBJ2-1, with 8 nucleotides matching TRBD2. V shed 0 bases, J shed 0 bases, and the junction held 2 bases outside the gene matches. The CDR3 consists of 16 residues. From germline, CDR1 is SGHRS and CDR2 YFSETQ.